Each of the 13 T cell receptor beta chains below was sequenced from the same sample in a study of T cell responses to AZD1222 COVID-19 vaccine. Assay: immunoSEQ multiplex PCR; the TCRdb copy retains only in-frame clones and omits some. In the table there are 120,000 or so clones, 70% to 90% of which are singletons. This sample comprised peripheral blood, obtained 28 days after the second AZD1222 dose. The receptor source for this set is an adult who received the AZD1222 COVID-19 vaccine.

The V and J genes are TRBV4-1 and TRBJ1-6, with a tentative D call TRBD1 (5 bases). V was cut by 5 bases and J by 11 bases, with 22 bases left in between. Germline lookup yields CDR1 MGHRA and CDR2 YSYEKL. This CDR3 region has 16 residues. This CDR3 reads CASSKGRARGSTPLHF. The CDR3 region has the DNA TGCGCCAGCAGCAAGGGTAGGGCGAGGGGTTCGACACCCCTCCACTTT.

The genes are TRBV2 and TRBJ1-4, with D perhaps matching TRBD1 (5 bases). The CDR3 consists of 14 residues. CDR1 is SNHLY and CDR2 is FYNNEI in the germline V gene. Trimming stripped 6 bases from V and 8 bases from J, with 16 bases between. The CDR3 loop is CASRPGTGGEKLFF. CDR3 sequence (DNA): TGTGCCAGCAGACCCGGGACTGGAGGCGAAAAACTGTTTTTT. Variable domain in full (rest from reference TRBV2 and TRBJ1-4): EPEVTQTPSHQVTQMGQEVILRCVPISNHLYFYWYRQILGQKVEFLVSFYNNEISEKSEIFDDQFSVERPDGSNFTLKIRSTKLEDSAMYFCASRPGTGGEKLFFGSGTQLSVL.

This sequence joins TRBV24-1 and TRBJ2-2; maybe TRBD1 (6 bases). V lost 10 bases to trimming and J lost 2 bases, with 10 bases between them. The germline gives CDR1 KGHDR, CDR2 SFDVKD. The CDR3 sequence is 13 residues long. The CDR3 DNA reads TGTGCCACTAAGGACAGAAACACCGGGGAGCTGTTTTTT. Its translation: CATKDRNTGELFF.

The chain combines TRBV19 with TRBJ1-1; D may be TRBD1 (6 bases). The CDR3 has 14 amino acids. The germline gives CDR1 LNHDA, CDR2 SQIVND (reference sequence). V was pared by 4 bases and J by 4 bases, with 13 bases between. The CDR3 sequence is CASSKGVLGTEAFF. CDR3 nucleotides: TGTGCCAGTAGTAAGGGGGTCCTAGGCACTGAAGCTTTCTTT.

The CDR3 region has the DNA TGTGCCAGCAGTTCGCCGGGACAGGGAACCTACGAGCAGTACTTC. It translates to CASSSPGQGTYEQYF. The chain is built from TRBV28 and TRBJ2-7, with TRBD1 matching over 9 bases. The CDR3 runs to 15 residues. The V gene end was trimmed by 4 bases and the J gene end by 2 bases; junction bases not matched to a gene: 6. From germline, CDR1 is MDHEN and CDR2 SYDVKM.

The V gene is TRBV10-3, the J gene TRBJ1-1; D gene unclear. Germline V gene data show CDR1 as ENHRY and CDR2 as SYGVKD. V lost 10 bases and J lost 4, with 13 bases in between. The CDR3 covers 12 residues. The CDR3: CATGPGVTEAFF. The CDR3 region has the DNA TGTGCCACCGGGCCCGGGGTCACTGAAGCTTTCTTT.

The genes are TRBV10-1 and TRBJ2-7; D unresolved. V lost 2 bases to trimming and J lost 7 bases, with 12 bases between them. CDR3 size: 13 residues. Germline V gene sequence: CDR1 WNHNN, CDR2 SYGVQD (reference sequence). CDR3 sequence: CASSEPTGKEQYF. DNA of the CDR3: TGCGCCAGCAGTGAGCCAACTGGAAAGGAGCAGTACTTC.

CDR3 sequence reads: CASSPILFEGQVYPIYF. CDR3 in DNA: TGTGCCAGCAGTCCCATCCTTTTCGAGGGACAGGTGTATCCCATATATTTT. The rearrangement uses TRBV28 and TRBJ1-3; the match to TRBD1 covers 8 bases. The CDR3 extends over 17 amino acids. Germline V CDR1 and CDR2: MDHEN, SYDVKM. V gave up 5 bases and J gave up 11 bases; unmatched junction bases: 20.

The V gene is TRBV18, the J gene TRBJ2-5; 11 bases match TRBD1. The CDR3 length is 14 residues. The junction had 3 bases not matched to a gene; V was cut back by 5 bases and J by 4 bases. Germline CDR1 KGHSH, CDR2 LQKENI. DNA for the CDR3: TGTGCCAGCTCAAGGACAGGGGGCGCAGAGACCCAGTACTTC. This sequence encodes CASSRTGGAETQYF.

The chain recombines TRBV14 with TRBJ2-1; maybe TRBD1 (5 bases). Trimming removed 6 bases from V and 8 bases from J, with 14 bases in between. CDR3 size: 13 residues. Germline assignment: CDR1 SGHDN and CDR2 FVKESK. The chain's CDR3 is CASRGQGRHEQFF. In DNA, the CDR3 is TGTGCCAGCAGAGGGCAGGGCAGGCATGAGCAGTTCTTC.

The chain uses TRBV30 and TRBJ1-5; D not resolved. The CDR3 is 16 residues long. Germline V gene sequence: CDR1 GTSNPN, CDR2 SVGIG (reference sequence). The ends were cut back, 0 bases at V and 3 bases at J, with 15 bases in the middle. The CDR3 region has the DNA TGTGCCTGGAGTGTTCAGGATAGTATAGTCAATCAGCCCCAGCATTTT. This gives the protein CAWSVQDSIVNQPQHF.

The chain combines TRBV27 with TRBJ2-3; D tentatively fits TRBD1 or TRBD2 (5 bases each). V shed 1 base and J shed 1 base, with 9 bases lying between them. Per germline, CDR1 MNHEY and CDR2 SMNVEV (reference sequence). The CDR3 extends over 15 amino acids. CDR3 DNA sequence: TGTGCCAGCAGTTTATGGGACGGGGGCACAGATACGCAGTATTTT. Protein sequence: CASSLWDGGTDTQYF.

This chain connects TRBV27 to TRBJ1-2; D is possibly TRBD1 (5 bases). V was trimmed by 6 bases and J by 0 bases, leaving 14 bases between them. The CDR3 is 15 amino acids. Germline V gene data show CDR1 as MNHEY and CDR2 as SMNVEV (reference sequence). CDR3 protein: CASREGPLANYGYTF. The DNA for the CDR3 is TGTGCCAGCAGGGAGGGACCCCTAGCTAACTATGGCTACACCTTC.